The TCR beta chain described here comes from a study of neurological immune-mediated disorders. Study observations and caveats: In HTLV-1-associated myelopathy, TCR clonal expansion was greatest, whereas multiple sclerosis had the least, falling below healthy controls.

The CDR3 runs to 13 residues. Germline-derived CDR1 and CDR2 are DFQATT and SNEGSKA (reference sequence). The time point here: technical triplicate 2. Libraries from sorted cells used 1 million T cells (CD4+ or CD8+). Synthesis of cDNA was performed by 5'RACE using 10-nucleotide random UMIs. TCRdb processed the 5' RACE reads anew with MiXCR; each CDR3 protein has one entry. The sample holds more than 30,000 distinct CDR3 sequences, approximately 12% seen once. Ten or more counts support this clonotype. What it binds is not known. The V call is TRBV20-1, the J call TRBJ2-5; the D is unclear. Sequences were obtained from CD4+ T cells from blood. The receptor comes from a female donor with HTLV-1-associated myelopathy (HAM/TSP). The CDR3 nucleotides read TGCAGCGCTCAAATTTCGGGCGAAGAGACCCAGTACTTC. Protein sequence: CSAQISGEETQYF.